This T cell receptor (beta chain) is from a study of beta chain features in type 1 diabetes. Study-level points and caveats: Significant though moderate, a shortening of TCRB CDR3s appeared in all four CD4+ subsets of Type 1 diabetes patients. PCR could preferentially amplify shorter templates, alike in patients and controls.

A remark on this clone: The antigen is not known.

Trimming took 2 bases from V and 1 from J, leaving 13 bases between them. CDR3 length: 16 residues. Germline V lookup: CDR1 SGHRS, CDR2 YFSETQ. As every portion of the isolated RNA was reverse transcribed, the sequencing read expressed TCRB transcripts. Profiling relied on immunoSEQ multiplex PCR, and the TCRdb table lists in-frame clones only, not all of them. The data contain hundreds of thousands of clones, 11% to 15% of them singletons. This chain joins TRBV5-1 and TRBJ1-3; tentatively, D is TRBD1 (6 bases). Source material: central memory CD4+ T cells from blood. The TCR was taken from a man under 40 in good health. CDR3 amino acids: CASSFTGGFSGNTIYF. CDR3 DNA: TGCGCCAGCAGCTTCACGGGGGGCTTTTCTGGAAACACCATATATTTT. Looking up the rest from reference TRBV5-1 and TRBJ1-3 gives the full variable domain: KAGVTQTPRYLIKTRGQQVTLSCSPISGHRSVSWYQQTPGQGLQFLFEYFSETQRNKGNFPGRFSGRQFSNSRSEMNVSTLELGDSALYLCASSFTGGFSGNTIYFGEGSWLTVV.